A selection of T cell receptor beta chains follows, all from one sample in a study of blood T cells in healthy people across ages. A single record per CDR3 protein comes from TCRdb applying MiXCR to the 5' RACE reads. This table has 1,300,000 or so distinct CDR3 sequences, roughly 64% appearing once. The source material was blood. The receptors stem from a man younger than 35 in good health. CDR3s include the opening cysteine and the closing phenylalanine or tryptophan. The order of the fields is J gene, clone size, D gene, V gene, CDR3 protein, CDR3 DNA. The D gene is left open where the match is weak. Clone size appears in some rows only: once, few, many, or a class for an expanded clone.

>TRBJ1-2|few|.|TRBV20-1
CSARERGRLWYGYTF
TGCAGTGCTAGAGAGAGAGGCAGGCTTTGGTATGGCTACACCTTC
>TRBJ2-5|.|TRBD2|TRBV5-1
CASKSSGRALRRQETQYF
TGCGCCAGCAAAAGTAGCGGGAGGGCCTTACGTCGCCAAGAGACCCAGTACTTC
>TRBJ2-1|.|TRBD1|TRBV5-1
CASSLDRGPTYEQFF
TGCGCCAGCAGCCTGGACAGGGGGCCTACATATGAGCAGTTCTTC
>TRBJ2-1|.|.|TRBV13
CASSPFQGGEQFF
TGTGCCAGCAGCCCATTCCAGGGCGGTGAGCAGTTCTTC
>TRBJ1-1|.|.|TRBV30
CARQTANTEAFF
TGTGCCCGGCAAACAGCGAACACTGAAGCTTTCTTT
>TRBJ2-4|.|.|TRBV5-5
CASNPSPGRQYF
TGTGCCAGCAACCCGAGTCCGGGACGGCAGTACTTC
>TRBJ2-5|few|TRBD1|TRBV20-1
CSARDERGQQYF
TGCAGTGCTAGAGATGAGAGGGGGCAACAGTACTTC
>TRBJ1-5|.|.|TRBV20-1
CSARHRGNQPQHF
TGCAGTGCTAGACATCGAGGCAATCAGCCCCAGCATTTT
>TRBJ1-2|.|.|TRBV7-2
CASSSPTGITYGYTF
TGTGCCAGCAGCTCACCTACAGGGATAACTTATGGCTACACCTTC
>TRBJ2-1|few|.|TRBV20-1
CSARGDPGSYNEQFF
TGCAGTGCTAGAGGCGACCCGGGCTCCTACAATGAGCAGTTCTTC
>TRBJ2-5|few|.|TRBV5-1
CASSLMTTATSETQYF
TGCGCCAGCAGCTTGATGACTACCGCCACCTCAGAGACCCAGTACTTC
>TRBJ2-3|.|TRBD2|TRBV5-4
CASSLVLAGADTQYF
TGTGCCAGCAGCTTGGTCCTAGCGGGAGCCGATACGCAGTATTTT
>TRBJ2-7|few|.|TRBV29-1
CSVGGKDSYEQYF
TGCAGCGTTGGCGGGAAAGACTCCTACGAGCAGTACTTC
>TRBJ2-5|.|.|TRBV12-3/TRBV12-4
CATAIQQETQYF
TGTGCCACCGCCATACAACAAGAGACCCAGTACTTC
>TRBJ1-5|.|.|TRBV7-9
CASSPGVKGVNNQPQHF
TGTGCCAGCAGCCCAGGCGTTAAGGGTGTGAACAATCAGCCCCAGCATTTT
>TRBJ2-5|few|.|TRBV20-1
CSARVPQETQYF
TGCAGTGCTAGGGTACCTCAAGAGACCCAGTACTTC
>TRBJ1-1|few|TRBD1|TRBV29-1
CSEHATGGGTEAFF
TGCAGCGAGCACGCGACAGGGGGGGGCACTGAAGCTTTCTTT
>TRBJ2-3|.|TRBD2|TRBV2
CASSVDGTSAADTQYF
TGTGCCAGCAGTGTCGACGGGACTAGTGCGGCAGATACGCAGTATTTT
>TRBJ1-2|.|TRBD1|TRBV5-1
CASSLTGDPNYGYTF
TGCGCCAGCAGCTTAACAGGGGACCCTAACTATGGCTACACCTTC
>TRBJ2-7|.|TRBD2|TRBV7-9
CASSSNNGTSGRNEQYF
TGTGCCAGCAGCTCTAACAACGGGACTAGCGGGAGGAACGAGCAGTACTTC
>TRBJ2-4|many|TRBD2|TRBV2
CASSEALASGSLAKNIQYF
TGTGCCAGCAGTGAAGCGCTGGCTAGCGGGAGCTTAGCCAAAAACATTCAGTACTTC
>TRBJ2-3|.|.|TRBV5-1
CASGPLGGATDTQYF
TGCGCCAGCGGACCCCTGGGCGGGGCCACAGATACGCAGTATTTT
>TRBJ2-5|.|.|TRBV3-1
CASSQARQETQYF
TGTGCCAGCAGCCAAGCCCGACAAGAGACCCAGTACTTC
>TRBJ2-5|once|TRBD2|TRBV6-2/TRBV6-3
CASSSRGTGLAGSRETQYF
TGTGCCAGCAGTTCCCGGGGGACTGGACTAGCGGGGTCTCGGGAGACCCAGTACTTC
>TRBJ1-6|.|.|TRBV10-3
CAIRPELHNSPLHF
TGTGCCATCAGGCCCGAGCTTCATAATTCACCCCTCCACTTT
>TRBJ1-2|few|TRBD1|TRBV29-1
CSVDRGGPGYTF
TGCAGCGTTGACAGGGGGGGTCCTGGCTACACCTTC
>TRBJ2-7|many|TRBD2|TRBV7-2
CASRGWASGIPYEQYF
TGTGCCAGCAGAGGATGGGCTAGCGGGATCCCCTACGAGCAGTACTTC
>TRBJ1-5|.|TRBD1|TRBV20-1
CSAVTRTGNQPQHF
TGCAGTGCAGTCACTAGGACAGGGAATCAGCCCCAGCATTTT
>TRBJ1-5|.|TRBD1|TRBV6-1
CASSYGTGATAQHF
TGTGCCAGCAGCTATGGGACAGGGGCAACAGCCCAGCATTTT
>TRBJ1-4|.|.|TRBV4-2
CANSQDGQGSANEKLFF
TGTGCCAACAGCCAAGACGGCCAGGGTTCGGCTAATGAAAAACTGTTTTTT
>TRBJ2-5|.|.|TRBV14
CASSHSEAQYF
TGTGCCAGCAGCCATAGTGAGGCCCAGTACTTC
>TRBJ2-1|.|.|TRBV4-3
CASSQDQGAGNEQFF
TGCGCCAGCAGCCAAGATCAAGGGGCAGGCAATGAGCAGTTCTTC
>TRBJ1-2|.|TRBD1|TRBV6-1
CASSDSGGSYGYTF
TGTGCCAGCAGTGACTCAGGGGGCTCCTATGGCTACACCTTC
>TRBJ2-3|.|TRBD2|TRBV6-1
CASSASGVGDTQYF
TGTGCCAGCAGCGCGAGCGGGGTGGGAGATACGCAGTATTTT
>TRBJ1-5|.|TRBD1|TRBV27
CASRPGQLFNQPQHF
TGTGCCAGCAGGCCGGGACAGCTCTTTAATCAGCCCCAGCATTTT
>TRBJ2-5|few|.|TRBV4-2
CASSQVLGNQETQYF
TGTGCCAGCAGCCAAGTTTTGGGGAACCAAGAGACCCAGTACTTC
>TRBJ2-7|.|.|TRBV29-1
CSVEVKGSYEQYF
TGCAGCGTTGAAGTTAAGGGCTCCTACGAGCAGTACTTC
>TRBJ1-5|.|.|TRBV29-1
CSVNFALNQPQHF
TGCAGCGTAAATTTCGCCCTCAATCAGCCCCAGCATTTT
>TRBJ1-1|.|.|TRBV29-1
CSGSDTEAFF
TGCAGCGGATCTGATACTGAAGCTTTCTTT
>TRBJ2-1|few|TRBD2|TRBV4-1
CASSQGAGVNEQFF
TGCGCCAGCAGCCAAGGAGCGGGAGTAAATGAGCAGTTCTTC
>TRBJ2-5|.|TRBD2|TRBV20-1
CSALNSGLADQETQYF
TGCAGTGCCCTTAATTCCGGACTAGCGGACCAAGAGACCCAGTACTTC
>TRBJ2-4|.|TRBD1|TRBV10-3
CAISTQGNIQYF
TGTGCCATCAGCACACAGGGGAACATTCAGTACTTC
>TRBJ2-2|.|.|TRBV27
CASSLSNRESTGELFF
TGTGCCAGCAGTCTTTCTAACAGGGAAAGCACCGGGGAGCTGTTTTTT
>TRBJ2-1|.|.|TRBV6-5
CASSPTVAEQFF
TGTGCCAGCAGCCCGACAGTAGCTGAGCAGTTCTTC
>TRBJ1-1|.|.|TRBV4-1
CASSQVGGRPEAFF
TGCGCCAGCAGCCAAGTTGGGGGGCGGCCTGAAGCTTTCTTT
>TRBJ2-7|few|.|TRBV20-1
CSARAFGAYEQYF
TGCAGTGCTAGAGCATTCGGGGCCTACGAGCAGTACTTC
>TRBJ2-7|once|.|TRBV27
CASSRNRPSGRSSSYEQYF
TGTGCCAGCAGCCGAAACCGTCCCTCGGGCCGTTCCTCTTCCTACGAGCAGTACTTC
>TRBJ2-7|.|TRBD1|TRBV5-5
CASSSPGQGIEQYF
TGTGCCAGCAGCTCGCCGGGACAGGGAATCGAGCAGTACTTC
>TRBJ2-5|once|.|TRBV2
CASRTGGGNAETQYF
TGTGCCAGCAGAACAGGGGGAGGGAATGCAGAGACCCAGTACTTC
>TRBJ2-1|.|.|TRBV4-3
CASSQESWNEQFF
TGCGCCAGCAGCCAAGAGTCTTGGAATGAGCAGTTCTTC
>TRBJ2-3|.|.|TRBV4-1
CASRGAAAQYF
TGCGCCAGCAGAGGGGCAGCGGCGCAGTATTTT
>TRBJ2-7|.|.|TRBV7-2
CASSLGPWIPHKVYEQYF
TGTGCCAGCAGCTTAGGCCCATGGATACCACATAAAGTTTACGAGCAGTACTTC
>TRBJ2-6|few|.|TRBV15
CATDDSPGANVLTF
TGTGCCACCGATGACAGTCCTGGGGCCAACGTCCTGACTTTC